This passage covers 24 T cell receptor beta chains from one sample sequenced in a study of control samples from healthy donors and cancer patients. Profiling relied on immunoSEQ multiplex PCR, and the TCRdb table lists in-frame clones only, not all of them. The table includes some 90,000 clones, about 86% detected once. Material: blood. All receptors derive from a woman aged 45-60 years in good health.

This clone showed up just once. The chain recombines TRBV19 with TRBJ1-5, with 12 bases identical to TRBD1. The CDR3 extends over 15 amino acids. V lost 4 bases and J lost 6; bases outside the gene matches: 4. Germline lookup yields CDR1 LNHDA and CDR2 SQIVND (reference sequence). In DNA, the CDR3 is TGTGCCAGTAGTAAGGGACAGGGGGCTGTTCAGCCCCAGCATTTT. This sequence encodes CASSKGQGAVQPQHF.

The chain employs TRBV2 and TRBJ1-5; D unresolved. Germline loops: CDR1 SNHLY, CDR2 FYNNEI. Trimming pared 6 bases from V and 4 bases from J, leaving 10 bases between. The CDR3 is made up of 13 amino acids. CDR3 in DNA: TGTGCCAGCAGCCCCCAGCGTAATCAGCCCCAGCATTTT. Protein: CASSPQRNQPQHF.

The gene calls are TRBV12-5 and TRBJ2-6; D unresolved. The CDR3 has 13 residues. The ends were cut back, 9 bases at V and 1 base at J, with 7 bases in the middle. Germline CDR1 LGHNT, CDR2 FRNRAP. CDR3 sequence: CASLDSGANVLTF. CDR3 in DNA: TGTGCTAGCCTGGATTCTGGGGCCAACGTCCTGACTTTC.

V usage is TRBV6-2 or TRBV6-3 and J usage is TRBJ2-7, with 11 bases matching TRBD2. The germline gives CDR1 MNHEY, CDR2 SVGEGT. Trimming removed 6 bases from V and 6 bases from J; junction bases left unmatched: 4. The CDR3 contains 13 residues. The CDR3 loop reads CASSFTSGGEQYF. For the CDR3, the DNA is TGTGCCAGCAGCTTTACTAGCGGGGGCGAGCAGTACTTC.

This CDR3 is CASSVQWDQPQHF. As DNA, the CDR3 is TGTGCCAGCTCGGTGCAGTGGGATCAGCCCCAGCATTTT. This rearrangement joins TRBV27 to TRBJ1-5; D remains ambiguous. The CDR3 is made up of 13 amino acids. Germline CDR1 is MNHEY and CDR2 is SMNVEV (reference sequence). V was shortened by 8 bases and J by 5 bases, with 13 bases between the two germline ends.

This clone turned up a few times. The chain has TRBV7-3 and TRBJ2-3, with D unclear. Germline CDR1 SGHTA, CDR2 FQGTGA. The V and J ends lost 0 bases and 2 bases respectively, with 12 bases between them. There are 16 residues in the CDR3. The CDR3 is CASSLTGILATDTQYF. The CDR3 DNA is TGTGCCAGCAGCTTAACAGGGATTCTCGCCACAGATACGCAGTATTTT.

The chain links TRBV28 to TRBJ2-2; D is ambiguous. CDR1 is MDHEN and CDR2 is SYDVKM in the germline V gene. The CDR3 extends over 16 amino acids. Deletions cut 5 bases from V and 1 base from J, with 14 bases between. The CDR3 nucleotides are TGTGCCAGCAGTCCCCCCTTCGGAGAGAACACCGGGGAGCTGTTTTTT. It specifies CASSPPFGENTGELFF.

This clone was counted between two and nine times. The chain couples TRBV7-9 to TRBJ2-5; D is ambiguous. Trimming left V 4 bases short and J 2 bases short, with 2 bases between. The CDR3 runs 11 residues. Germline V lookup: CDR1 SEHNR, CDR2 FQNEAQ (reference sequence). CDR3 protein: CASSYQETQYF. The CDR3 nucleotides are TGTGCCAGCAGCTATCAAGAGACCCAGTACTTC.

The chain joins TRBV4-1 to TRBJ2-1, with no clear D. The CDR3 loop spans 18 amino acids. Germline V gives CDR1 MGHRA, CDR2 YSYEKL. V gave up 1 base and J gave up 0 bases, with 16 bases separating them. The chain's CDR3 is CASSQVIVFASSYNEQFF. The CDR3 DNA reads TGCGCCAGCAGCCAAGTGATTGTATTTGCTAGCTCCTACAATGAGCAGTTCTTC.

This clone appeared once. This chain joins TRBV28 and TRBJ2-6; the D gene is possibly TRBD2 (5 bases). The CDR3 covers 15 residues. CDR1 and CDR2 from the germline V gene are MDHEN and SYDVKM. V lost 2 bases and J 7 bases, leaving 12 bases between the germline ends. The DNA of the CDR3 is TGTGCCAGCAGTTTAGGGCCCGGAGGAGCCAACGTCCTGACTTTC. Translating gives CASSLGPGGANVLTF.

This chain connects TRBV5-4 to TRBJ2-5; 8 positions agree with TRBD1. Germline CDR1 reads SGHNT; CDR2 reads YYREEE (reference sequence). Trimming at V came to 0 bases and at J to 4 bases, leaving 5 bases not matched to a gene. The CDR3 spans 15 residues. The CDR3 loop is CASSLVGQGAETQYF. CDR3 bases: TGTGCCAGCAGCTTGGTCGGGCAGGGGGCAGAGACCCAGTACTTC.

The chain uses TRBV4-1 and TRBJ1-2; D call uncertain. Germline values: CDR1 MGHRA, CDR2 YSYEKL. The CDR3 contains 14 residues. The V and J ends lost 1 base and 7 bases respectively, with 13 bases between them. CDR3 nucleotides: TGCGCCAGCAGCCAAGTAGCCGGGTTGGGTGGCTACACCTTC. Translating it yields CASSQVAGLGGYTF.

This sequence joins TRBV6-2 or TRBV6-3 and TRBJ2-5; 9 bases are a match to TRBD1. The V gene end was trimmed by 2 bases and the J gene end by 5 bases; junction bases not matched to a gene: 6. The CDR3 covers 15 residues. Germline values: CDR1 MNHEY, CDR2 SVGEGT. The CDR3 reads CASSYPTGGAETQYF. Written as DNA, the CDR3 is TGTGCCAGCAGTTACCCCACAGGGGGCGCCGAGACCCAGTACTTC.

This clone was picked up a small number of times. The chain couples TRBV7-2 to TRBJ2-3; 7 bases line up with TRBD2. The ends lost 2 bases at V and 4 bases at J; junction bases unmatched: 6. Germline-derived CDR1 and CDR2 are SGHTA and FQGNSA. The CDR3 is 15 residues long. The CDR3 DNA is TGTGCCAGCAGCTTACCAGCGGGGATCTCAGATACGCAGTATTTT. This sequence encodes CASSLPAGISDTQYF.

The rearrangement uses TRBV2 and TRBJ1-4, with a tentative D call TRBD1 (6 bases). The CDR3 covers 14 residues. In germline, CDR1 is SNHLY, CDR2 FYNNEI. The germline V and J ends were trimmed by 3 bases and 5 bases, with 10 bases remaining between them. CDR3 sequence (DNA): TGTGCCAGCAGTGAGGACAGACGAAATGAAAAACTGTTTTTT. Translation: CASSEDRRNEKLFF.

The rearrangement joins TRBV12-5 to TRBJ1-5; D uncertain. The CDR3 spans 13 residues. V lost 1 base, J lost 9 bases, and 10 bases lay in between. Germline CDR1 reads LGHNT; CDR2 reads FRNRAP. CDR3 sequence: CASGLALMGPQHF. The CDR3, as DNA: TGTGCTAGTGGTTTGGCCCTTATGGGGCCCCAGCATTTT.

DNA of the CDR3: TGTGCCAGCAGCTCGAGTCAGACAGGATGGACTGAAGCTTTCTTT. Its translation: CASSSSQTGWTEAFF. The V call is TRBV7-6, the J call TRBJ1-1, with D possibly TRBD1 on 6 matching bases. Germline loops: CDR1 SGHVS, CDR2 FNYEAQ. This CDR3 has 15 residues. Trimming took off 4 bases at V and 5 bases at J, with 17 bases between the two ends.

This clone was observed a few times. V and J are TRBV5-1 and TRBJ2-7, with no clear D. V was shortened by 3 bases and J by 4 bases, with 17 bases between the two germline ends. This CDR3 contains 15 residues. CDR1 is SGHRS, CDR2 YFSETQ, per germline. Here the CDR3 reads CASSSRGLSEYEQYF. The CDR3 DNA is TGCGCCAGCAGCTCGAGAGGCCTAAGCGAGTACGAGCAGTACTTC.

The rearrangement joins TRBV11-3 to TRBJ2-2; D is perhaps TRBD1 or TRBD2 (5 bases each). CDR1 and CDR2 from the germline V gene are SGHNT and YENEEA. The CDR3 covers 15 residues. V was cut by 1 base and J by 7 bases, with 13 bases left in between. The CDR3 loop reads CASSLVSRDGGELFF. The CDR3 DNA reads as TGTGCCAGCAGCTTAGTGAGTCGGGACGGCGGGGAGCTGTTTTTT. The full variable domain, with the rest looked up from reference TRBV11-3 and TRBJ2-2, is EAGVVQSPRYKIIEKKQPVAFWCNPISGHNTLYWYLQNLGQGPELLIRYENEEAVDDSQLPKDRFSAERLKGVDSTLKIQPAELGDSAVYLCASSLVSRDGGELFFGEGSRLTVL.

The V gene is TRBV5-1, the J gene TRBJ2-2; TRBD1 might be the D (6 bases). Germline V lookup: CDR1 SGHRS, CDR2 YFSETQ. With 4 bases removed from V and 1 base from J, the gap between germline ends came to 14 bases. The CDR3 contains 16 residues. The CDR3 protein is CASSLRQGQNTGELFF. In nucleotides, the CDR3 is TGCGCCAGCAGCCTGAGGCAGGGGCAGAACACCGGGGAGCTGTTTTTT.

For the CDR3, the DNA is TGTGCCAGCAGGGGGGGGACAGGGGGCTCCTACGAGCAGTACTTC. Protein: CASRGGTGGSYEQYF. This chain joins TRBV5-8 and TRBJ2-7; 11 bases map to TRBD1. The J segment lost 0 bases and the V segment lost 5 bases, leaving 4 bases of the junction unmatched. The CDR3 contains 15 residues. Looked up from germline, CDR1 is SGHTS and CDR2 is YDEGEE.

The chain carries TRBV5-6 and TRBJ2-5; no reliable D call. The CDR3 is 13 amino acids. Germline CDR1 SGHDT, CDR2 YYEEEE. Trimming left V 4 bases short and J 1 base short, with 8 bases between. The CDR3 is CASSRTFQETQYF. The CDR3 coding sequence is TGTGCCAGCAGCCGGACGTTCCAAGAGACCCAGTACTTC. Together with reference TRBV5-6 and TRBJ2-5, the CDR3 gives the full variable domain: DAGVTQSPTHLIKTRGQQVTLRCSPKSGHDTVSWYQQALGQGPQFIFQYYEEEERQRGNFPDRFSGHQFPNYSSELNVNALLLGDSALYLCASSRTFQETQYFGPGTRLLVL.

The V gene is TRBV6-5, the J gene TRBJ1-2; D not resolved. The CDR3 has 11 residues. CDR1 is MNHEY and CDR2 is SVGAGI in the germline V gene. Trimming removed 6 bases from V and 2 bases from J, with 4 bases in between. The CDR3 DNA follows: TGTGCCAGCAGGCAGAACTATGGCTACACCTTC. Residues: CASRQNYGYTF.

This rearrangement joins TRBV7-9 to TRBJ2-3; 10 nucleotides match TRBD1. J gave up 5 bases and V 5 bases, and 7 bases lay outside the gene matches. This CDR3 is 15 amino acids long. Germline lookup yields CDR1 SEHNR and CDR2 FQNEAQ (reference sequence). The CDR3 protein is CASSRRTGGGDTQYF. Here the CDR3 DNA reads TGTGCCAGCAGCCGCAGGACAGGGGGAGGAGATACGCAGTATTTT.